Presented here are 27 T cell receptor beta chains from one specimen sequenced in a study of response to subunit inactivated influenza vaccine (dated by TCRdb to the late 2010s). Libraries were constructed by RT-PCR. The sequencing machine was an Illumina HiSeq 2500. TCRdb reworked the public reads: Q25 trimming with fastp, MiXCR clone assembly, productive beta chains retained. Each CDR3 protein appears once, grouped with its most common genes and DNA. The sample table holds 550,000 to 800,000 distinct CDR3 sequences, of which 14% were seen once. In total, the top ten clones hold 6% to 7% of the sample. Sequencing was performed on PBMCs from blood, taken roughly 15 days before vaccination. Receptor source: a man between 50 and 59 years old who received an inactivated influenza vaccine. Donor details come from another sample of the same person, matched by shared clones.

The chain links TRBV20-1 to TRBJ2-5; 9 bases align to TRBD1. Germline V CDR1 and CDR2: DFQATT, SNEGSKA (reference sequence). Trimming removed 1 base from V and 1 base from J; junction bases left unmatched: 7. This CDR3 region has 16 residues. CDR3 sequence reads: CSARGDGTGPQETQYF. DNA for the CDR3: TGCAGTGCTAGAGGTGACGGGACAGGGCCCCAAGAGACCCAGTACTTC.

The CDR3 region has the DNA TGTGCCAGCAGTCAGAAAAGCACCGGGGAGCTGTTTTTT. Translating it yields CASSQKSTGELFF. The chain employs TRBV7-2 and TRBJ2-2; D unclear. In germline, CDR1 is SGHTA, CDR2 FQGNSA. CDR3 length equals 13 residues. V lost 6 bases and J lost 4, with 9 bases in between.

The chain couples TRBV29-1 to TRBJ1-5; D not resolved. CDR3 size: 14 residues. Germline V gene lookup returns CDR1 SQVTM and CDR2 ANQGSEA. V was trimmed by 5 bases and J by 2 bases, leaving 13 bases between them. The CDR3, as DNA: TGCAGCGTTCTCCAATCTGGCGGCAATCAGCCCCAGCATTTT. Protein: CSVLQSGGNQPQHF.

This sequence joins TRBV12-3 or TRBV12-4 and TRBJ2-1, with 9 bases lining up with TRBD1. V lost 2 bases and J lost 9; bases outside the gene matches: 8. The CDR3 is made up of 15 amino acids. In DNA, the CDR3 is TGTGCCAGCAGTTTAACCGGGACAGGGAGGGGTGAGCAGTTCTTC. This translates into CASSLTGTGRGEQFF.

This clonotype was seen ten or more times. The CDR3 loop is CSVPPGYGVQETQYF. CDR3 DNA sequence: TGCAGTGTACCCCCCGGATACGGCGTTCAAGAGACCCAGTACTTC. The genes are TRBV20-1 and TRBJ2-5; D gene ambiguous. Germline CDR1 DFQATT, CDR2 SNEGSKA (reference sequence). Between the trimmed V and J ends, which lost 7 bases and 2 bases, there was a span of 20 bases. The CDR3 covers 15 residues.

This clonotype was seen a few times. V and J are TRBV10-3 and TRBJ2-7; D may be TRBD2 (5 bases). Trimming removed 6 bases at V and 4 bases at J, with 13 bases between. Germline CDR1 reads ENHRY; CDR2 reads SYGVKD. The CDR3 runs to 13 residues. CDR3 amino acids: CAIRINGVYEQYF. DNA for the CDR3: TGTGCCATCAGGATAAACGGGGTGTACGAGCAGTACTTC.

The chain is built from TRBV20-1 and TRBJ1-6, with D perhaps matching TRBD1 (6 bases). The CDR3 extends over 15 amino acids. Germline lookup yields CDR1 DFQATT and CDR2 SNEGSKA (reference sequence). The V gene lost 3 bases and the J gene lost 5 bases, with 14 bases spanning the gap. CDR3 sequence reads: CSARGRTEDNSPLHF. DNA of the CDR3: TGCAGTGCTAGGGGGCGGACAGAAGATAATTCACCCCTCCACTTT.

This sequence joins TRBV24-1 and TRBJ2-3, with 10 bases that match TRBD2. The length of the CDR3 is 17 residues. The J segment lost 0 bases and the V segment lost 0 bases, leaving 2 bases of the junction unmatched. The germline V gene encodes CDR1 KGHDR and CDR2 SFDVKD. The DNA of the CDR3 is TGTGCCACCAGTGATTTGGATAGCGGGGGGAGCACAGATACGCAGTATTTT. Translated: CATSDLDSGGSTDTQYF.

The rearrangement uses TRBV20-1 and TRBJ2-3; 13 nucleotides match TRBD2. Germline lookup yields CDR1 DFQATT and CDR2 SNEGSKA (reference sequence). J gave up 2 bases and V 5 bases, and 7 bases lay outside the gene matches. CDR3 length: 16 residues. Here the CDR3 reads CSAQRLAGGLTDTQYF. CDR3 DNA: TGCAGTGCTCAGCGACTAGCGGGGGGTCTCACAGATACGCAGTATTTT.

This clonotype was counted ten times or more. J is TRBJ2-1 and V is TRBV7-9; D unclear. CDR1 is SEHNR, CDR2 FQNEAQ, per germline (reference sequence). Trimming took 1 base from V and 5 from J, leaving 3 bases between them. The CDR3 sequence is 12 residues long. The DNA for the CDR3 is TGTGCCAGCAGCTTAGTGAACAATGAGCAGTTCTTC. Residues: CASSLVNNEQFF. Looking up the rest from reference TRBV7-9 and TRBJ2-1 gives the full variable domain: DTGVSQNPRHKITKRGQNVTFRCDPISEHNRLYWYRQTLGQGPEFLTYFQNEAQLEKSRLLSDRFSAERPKGSFSTLEIQRTEQGDSAMYLCASSLVNNEQFFGPGTRLTVL.

The gene calls are TRBV5-1 and TRBJ1-1, with D unresolved. Germline V gene sequence: CDR1 SGHRS, CDR2 YFSETQ. V shed 0 bases and J shed 1 base, with 7 bases lying between them. The CDR3 runs to 14 residues. The CDR3: CASSLEVKNTEAFF. Written as DNA, the CDR3 is TGCGCCAGCAGCTTGGAGGTGAAGAACACTGAAGCTTTCTTT.

The chain has TRBV15 and TRBJ2-1, with 9 bases identical to TRBD2. J lost 4 bases, V lost 1 base, and 5 bases had no gene match. The CDR3 consists of 16 residues. CDR1 and CDR2 (germline): LNHNV, YYDKDF (reference sequence). The CDR3 coding sequence is TGTGCCACCAGCAGAGGTGGCGGGGGGGGTTACAATGAGCAGTTCTTC. Amino acid sequence: CATSRGGGGGYNEQFF.

The chain couples TRBV15 to TRBJ2-5, with D uncertain. Germline loops: CDR1 LNHNV, CDR2 YYDKDF (reference sequence). The CDR3 consists of 15 residues. The V and J ends lost 1 base and 1 base respectively, with 10 bases between them. The CDR3 reads CATSRGFPPQETQYF. The CDR3 DNA sequence: TGTGCCACCAGCAGAGGGTTCCCTCCCCAAGAGACCCAGTACTTC.

The chain has TRBV11-3 and TRBJ2-5; 10 bases fit TRBD2. J gave up 2 bases and V 5 bases, and 5 bases lay outside the gene matches. From germline, CDR1 is SGHNT and CDR2 YENEEA. There are 15 residues in the CDR3. The DNA of the CDR3 is TGTGCCAGCAGCCGGGGGACTAGCGTACAAGAGACCCAGTACTTC. Translating it yields CASSRGTSVQETQYF.

The V and J genes are TRBV29-1 and TRBJ2-3, with 7 nucleotides matching TRBD2. V dropped 4 bases and J dropped 2; count of bases not matched to a gene: 9. Germline assignment: CDR1 SQVTM and CDR2 ANQGSEA. This CDR3 has 15 amino acids. CDR3 bases: TGCAGCGTTGGGGGGGGACGGAGCTACACAGATACGCAGTATTTT. It specifies CSVGGGRSYTDTQYF.

The table lists this clonotype with many counts. The chain is built from TRBV3-1 and TRBJ2-1, with 13 bases matching TRBD2. This CDR3 is built from 17 residues. Germline CDR1 and CDR2: LGHDT and YNNKEL (reference sequence). Unmatched junction bases numbered 3, after V lost 2 bases and J lost 2 bases. This chain's CDR3 is CASSQSGLAGAYNEQFF. The CDR3 region has the DNA TGTGCCAGCAGCCAATCCGGACTAGCGGGGGCCTACAATGAGCAGTTCTTC.

In this sample, this clonotype turned up a few times. V is TRBV6-5 and J is TRBJ2-5; no clear D gene. The V gene lost 2 bases and the J gene lost 4 bases, with 11 bases spanning the gap. CDR1 MNHEY and CDR2 SVGAGI come from the germline V gene. This CDR3 has 14 residues. In DNA form, the CDR3 reads TGTGCCAGCAGTTACGGTAACGGCCCAGAGACCCAGTACTTC. Its protein is CASSYGNGPETQYF.

This clonotype was seen a few times. This chain connects TRBV15 to TRBJ2-1; no firm D call. The CDR3 totals 15 residues. Germline CDR1 is LNHNV and CDR2 is YYDKDF (reference sequence). V was clipped by 1 base and J by 2 bases, with 9 bases between them. CDR3 sequence: CATSRVALAYNEQFF. The CDR3 DNA reads as TGTGCCACCAGCAGAGTTGCCCTGGCCTACAATGAGCAGTTCTTC.

This clonotype was counted many times. The chain combines TRBV6-2 or TRBV6-3 with TRBJ2-1, with TRBD1 matching 8 bases. The CDR3 length is 13 residues. The V and J ends lost 5 bases and 6 bases, in that order; junction bases with no gene match: 3. Germline assignment: CDR1 MNHEY and CDR2 SVGEGT. The CDR3 bases are TGTGCCAGCAGTCCTACAGGGGGCAATGAGCAGTTCTTC. This translates into CASSPTGGNEQFF.

This clonotype was found a few times. The chain has TRBV4-3 and TRBJ2-7; D remains ambiguous. The CDR3 has 19 residues. Trimming took 1 base from V and 3 from J, leaving 25 bases between them. Germline assignment: CDR1 LGHNA and CDR2 YSLEER. The DNA for the CDR3 is TGCGCCAGCAGCCAAGGGAACGGTCATCCGCCCGGGTGCCTCTACGAGCAGTACTTC. Its translation is CASSQGNGHPPGCLYEQYF.

This clonotype showed up just once. This may arise from a read error, as a much more abundant clone is one base away. The J gene is TRBJ2-1, the V gene TRBV5-1, with 8 bases aligning to TRBD2. CDR3 length equals 14 residues. In germline, CDR1 is SGHRS, CDR2 YFSETQ. The CDR3 DNA reads as TGCGCCGGCAGCTTTTCGGGGGGGCCACATGAGCAGTTCTTC. It codes for CAGSFSGGPHEQFF.

CDR3 nucleotide sequence: TGCGCCAGCAGCTTGTCAGGGGGCACGAATCAGCCCCAGCATTTT. Residues: CASSLSGGTNQPQHF. V and J are TRBV5-1 and TRBJ1-5; 8 positions match TRBD1. After removal of 1 base from V and 4 bases from J, the junction contained 4 bases not matched to a gene. CDR3 size: 15 residues. The germline V gene encodes CDR1 SGHRS and CDR2 YFSETQ.

In this sample, this clonotype turned up many times. The chain uses TRBV7-2 and TRBJ1-4; no definite D call. The CDR3 consists of 14 residues. Germline-derived CDR1 and CDR2 are SGHTA and FQGNSA. Trimming removed 2 bases from V and 0 bases from J, with 4 bases in between. The CDR3 reads CASSLSTTNEKLFF. Written as DNA, the CDR3 is TGTGCCAGCAGCTTAAGTACAACTAATGAAAAACTGTTTTTT.

The chain is built from TRBV6-2 or TRBV6-3 and TRBJ1-1; D is uncertain. Germline CDR1 reads MNHEY; CDR2 reads SVGEGT. This CDR3 is 11 amino acids long. Trimming shortened V by 2 bases and J by 3 bases, and 1 base separated the two germline ends. The CDR3 reads CASSYHTEAFF. DNA for the CDR3: TGTGCCAGCAGTTACCACACTGAAGCTTTCTTT.

The chain has TRBV5-1 and TRBJ2-7; 10 positions agree with TRBD2. The CDR3 spans 14 residues. The germline V gene encodes CDR1 SGHRS and CDR2 YFSETQ. The V gene end was trimmed by 4 bases and the J gene end by 6 bases; junction bases not matched to a gene: 7. CDR3 sequence (DNA): TGCGCCAGCAGCCCCGGGACTAGCGTGGCCGAGCAGTACTTC. It codes for CASSPGTSVAEQYF.

This chain joins TRBV27 and TRBJ2-7, with TRBD2 matching over 13 bases. The CDR3 contains 15 residues. CDR1 and CDR2 from the germline V gene are MNHEY and SMNVEV (reference sequence). The V gene end was trimmed by 5 bases and the J gene end by 7 bases; junction bases not matched to a gene: 8. The CDR3 loop reads CASSPRTSGGPEQYF. The CDR3 region has the DNA TGTGCCAGCAGTCCCAGGACTAGCGGGGGTCCGGAGCAGTACTTC.

The chain joins TRBV14 to TRBJ2-7; a possible D gene is TRBD1 (7 bases). V was shortened by 1 base and J by 1 base, with 11 bases between the two germline ends. There are 15 residues in the CDR3. Germline-derived CDR1 and CDR2 are SGHDN and FVKESK. This CDR3 is CASSQATGRSYEQYF. CDR3 bases: TGTGCCAGCAGCCAAGCGACAGGGAGGTCCTACGAGCAGTACTTC.